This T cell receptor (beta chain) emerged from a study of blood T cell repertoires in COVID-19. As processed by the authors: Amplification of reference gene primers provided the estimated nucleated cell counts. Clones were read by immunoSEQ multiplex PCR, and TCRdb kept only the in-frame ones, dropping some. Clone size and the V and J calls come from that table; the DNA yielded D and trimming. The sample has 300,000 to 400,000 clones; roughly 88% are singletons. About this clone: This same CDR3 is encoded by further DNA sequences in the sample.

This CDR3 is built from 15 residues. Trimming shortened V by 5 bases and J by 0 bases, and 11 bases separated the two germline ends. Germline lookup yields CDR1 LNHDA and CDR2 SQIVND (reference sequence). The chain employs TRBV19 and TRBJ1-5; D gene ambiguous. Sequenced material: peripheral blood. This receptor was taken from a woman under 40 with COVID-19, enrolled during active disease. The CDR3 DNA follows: TGTGCCAGTAGTTGGTCCCAGTATAGCAATCAGCCCCAGCATTTT. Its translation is CASSWSQYSNQPQHF.